Below are 14 T cell receptor beta chains sequenced from a single sample in a study of blood T cell repertoires in COVID-19. Profiling relied on immunoSEQ multiplex PCR, and the TCRdb table lists in-frame clones only, not all of them. The data show about 300,000 clones, with more than 75% seen just once and about 4% held by the top ten. The specimen sequenced was PBMCs or T cells enriched from blood (not recorded which). Source of these receptors: a man aged 25 to 40 who had recovered from COVID-19.

V usage is TRBV2 and J usage is TRBJ2-3; possible D gene TRBD2, 7 bases. The CDR3 is 14 amino acids. CDR1 SNHLY and CDR2 FYNNEI come from the germline V gene. In DNA, the CDR3 is TGTGCGCCCAAAGAGGGCGGGGGCCCAGATACGCAGTATTTT. It is translated as CAPKEGGGPDTQYF.

The rearrangement joins TRBV7-8 to TRBJ2-2, with 12 bases fitting TRBD2. V lost 4 bases to trimming and J lost 9 bases; unmatched junction nucleotides: 12. Germline CDR1 reads SGHVS; CDR2 reads FQNEAQ. The CDR3 contains 17 residues. The CDR3 sequence: CASSSKAGTSGFRELFF. The CDR3 region has the DNA TGTGCCAGCAGCTCAAAGGCCGGGACTAGCGGGTTTCGGGAGCTGTTTTTT. Together with reference TRBV7-8 and TRBJ2-2, the CDR3 gives the full variable domain: GAGVSQSPRYKVAKRGQDVALRCDPISGHVSLFWYQQALGQGPEFLTYFQNEAQLDKSGLPSDRFFAERPEGSVSTLKIQRTQQEDSAVYLCASSSKAGTSGFRELFFGEGSRLTVL.

V is TRBV11-3 and J is TRBJ2-5, with a possible D match to TRBD2 (6 bases). Per germline, CDR1 SGHNT and CDR2 YENEEA. The CDR3 consists of 17 residues. Deletions cut 4 bases from V and 1 base from J, with 19 bases between. This CDR3 reads CASSSPWGEAFQETQYF. CDR3 nucleotide sequence: TGTGCCAGCAGCTCCCCCTGGGGGGAGGCGTTCCAAGAGACCCAGTACTTC. The variable domain in full, with the rest retrieved from reference TRBV11-3 and TRBJ2-5, is EAGVVQSPRYKIIEKKQPVAFWCNPISGHNTLYWYLQNLGQGPELLIRYENEEAVDDSQLPKDRFSAERLKGVDSTLKIQPAELGDSAVYLCASSSPWGEAFQETQYFGPGTRLLVL.

This clone was picked up one time. This chain connects TRBV4-1 to TRBJ2-7; TRBD1 matches 7 bases. CDR3 length: 13 amino acids. CDR1 MGHRA and CDR2 YSYEKL come from the germline V gene. Unmatched junction bases numbered 5, after V lost 3 bases and J lost 6 bases. This CDR3 reads CASSQGDSPEQYF. CDR3 nucleotide sequence: TGCGCCAGCAGCCAGGGGGACAGCCCCGAGCAGTACTTC.

The chain links TRBV5-1 to TRBJ2-5, with TRBD1 as a possible D gene (5 bases). This CDR3 contains 14 residues. Trimming shortened V by 2 bases and J by 4 bases, and 12 bases separated the two germline ends. Germline values: CDR1 SGHRS, CDR2 YFSETQ. The CDR3 sequence: CASSFLQGGETQYF. The CDR3 nucleotides are TGCGCCAGCAGCTTTCTGCAGGGCGGAGAGACCCAGTACTTC.

The chain joins TRBV25-1 to TRBJ2-5, with D possibly matching TRBD1 (6 bases). The germline gives CDR1 MGHDK, CDR2 SYGVNS. This CDR3 region has 15 residues. V was clipped by 3 bases and J by 2 bases, with 13 bases between them. This chain's CDR3 is CASSDPGGRQETQYF. In nucleotides, the CDR3 is TGTGCCAGCAGTGACCCTGGGGGCAGACAAGAGACCCAGTACTTC.

The CDR3 coding sequence is TGCGCCAGCAGCTTGGCGCAGGGGGATTTAACTGAAGCTTTCTTT. Translation gives CASSLAQGDLTEAFF. This chain connects TRBV5-1 to TRBJ1-1; TRBD1 agrees at 7 bases. With V trimmed by 0 bases and J by 5 bases, 7 bases remained unmatched. The CDR3 is 15 residues long. Looked up from germline, CDR1 is SGHRS and CDR2 is YFSETQ.

The chain employs TRBV14 and TRBJ2-1, with 8 positions matching TRBD1. The CDR3 totals 15 residues. V lost 1 base to trimming and J lost 7 bases; unmatched junction nucleotides: 6. Germline CDR1 and CDR2: SGHDN and FVKESK. Written as DNA, the CDR3 is TGTGCCAGCAGCCAAGTTACAGGGGGGTCTAATGAGCAGTTCTTC. Protein: CASSQVTGGSNEQFF.

V and J are TRBV28 and TRBJ2-5, with D possibly TRBD2 on 6 matching bases. This CDR3 region has 15 residues. The V end was cut by 4 bases, the J end by 5 bases, with 17 bases between. Looked up from germline, CDR1 is MDHEN and CDR2 is SYDVKM. The CDR3 bases are TGTGCCAGCAGTTCACTAGCTCGGGCGGTGGAGACCCAGTACTTC. Translation gives CASSSLARAVETQYF.

The chain joins TRBV27 to TRBJ2-3; maybe TRBD2 (5 bases). V was clipped by 6 bases and J by 2 bases, with 18 bases between them. CDR1 and CDR2 (germline): MNHEY, SMNVEV (reference sequence). The CDR3 length is 16 residues. CDR3 DNA sequence: TGTGCCAGCAGCCCCGGTCGTTGGAGGATCACAGATACGCAGTATTTT. Amino acids: CASSPGRWRITDTQYF.

The chain joins TRBV12-2 to TRBJ1-2; TRBD1 is the table's D call and was not checked against the DNA. TRBV12-2 is a pseudogene. CDR3 length equals 17 residues. CDR3 nucleotide sequence: TGTGCAAGTCGCCCGGCTCACCACAGGGGGCGCAACTATGGCTACACCTTC. It translates to CASRPAHHRGRNYGYTF.

This clone has just one count. The chain joins TRBV6-5 to TRBJ2-7; 7 bases agree with TRBD1. The CDR3 totals 15 residues. Germline trimming cut 6 bases from V and 1 base from J; bases unmatched to any gene: 9. Germline V gives CDR1 MNHEY, CDR2 SVGAGI. The CDR3 DNA reads TGTGCCAGCAGCCTCCCGGGACAGCCTTCCTACGAGCAGTACTTC. Its translation is CASSLPGQPSYEQYF.

This clone was seen only once. The gene calls are TRBV2 and TRBJ1-5, with 8 bases matching TRBD1. Trimming took 5 bases from V and 6 from J; bases not matched to a gene: 9. Germline CDR1 reads SNHLY; CDR2 reads FYNNEI. The CDR3 totals 15 residues. The CDR3 protein is CASSKQGEGTQPQHF. The CDR3 nucleotides are TGTGCCAGCAGTAAACAGGGGGAGGGGACTCAGCCCCAGCATTTT.

In the case of this clone: Other nucleotide sequences from this sample produce the same CDR3. The chain uses TRBV5-1 and TRBJ1-3; D gene ambiguous. The CDR3 sequence is 14 residues long. Germline V gives CDR1 SGHRS, CDR2 YFSETQ. Deletions cut 2 bases from V and 3 bases from J, with 9 bases between. CDR3 protein: CASSFGQDGNTIYF. CDR3 sequence (DNA): TGCGCCAGCAGCTTTGGTCAGGATGGAAACACCATATATTTT. Complete variable domain (other parts from reference TRBV5-1 and TRBJ1-3): KAGVTQTPRYLIKTRGQQVTLSCSPISGHRSVSWYQQTPGQGLQFLFEYFSETQRNKGNFPGRFSGRQFSNSRSEMNVSTLELGDSALYLCASSFGQDGNTIYFGEGSWLTVV.